The 20 T cell receptor beta chains below come from one sample, sequenced in a study of blood T cell repertoires in COVID-19. Using immunoSEQ multiplex PCR, the repertoire was profiled, and TCRdb retains in-frame clones only, with some absent. Of fewer than 55,000 clones listed, about 83% are singletons. The specimen sequenced was peripheral blood. The receptors come from a man in his 70s with active COVID-19.

The rearrangement links TRBV7-2 to TRBJ1-1, with D perhaps TRBD1 (6 bases). Germline CDR1 is SGHTA and CDR2 is FQGNSA. Trimming took 5 bases from V and 3 from J, leaving 19 bases between them. This CDR3 spans 16 amino acids. This CDR3 is CASSRPLQGSDTEAFF. In DNA form, the CDR3 reads TGTGCCAGCAGCCGCCCCCTACAGGGTTCCGACACTGAAGCTTTCTTT.

The chain couples TRBV9 to TRBJ2-5; tentatively, D is TRBD1 (5 bases). The CDR3 has 15 residues. Trimming removed 4 bases from V and 4 bases from J, with 17 bases in between. CDR1 and CDR2 (germline): SGDLS, YYNGEE. The CDR3, as DNA: TGTGCCAGCAGCCCCCGCCCCGCTACAGGAGAGACCCAGTACTTC. This gives the protein CASSPRPATGETQYF.

The genes are TRBV5-1 and TRBJ2-1; 7 bases match TRBD2. The CDR3 sequence is 15 residues long. The germline gives CDR1 SGHRS, CDR2 YFSETQ. After removal of 1 base from V and 4 bases from J, the junction contained 5 bases not matched to a gene. CDR3 bases: TGCGCCAGCAGCTTGTGGGGAGGGGATTACAATGAGCAGTTCTTC. Translating gives CASSLWGGDYNEQFF. Supplemented by reference TRBV5-1 and TRBJ2-1, the full variable domain reads KAGVTQTPRYLIKTRGQQVTLSCSPISGHRSVSWYQQTPGQGLQFLFEYFSETQRNKGNFPGRFSGRQFSNSRSEMNVSTLELGDSALYLCASSLWGGDYNEQFFGPGTRLTVL.

This chain connects TRBV5-4 to TRBJ1-6; tentative D call: TRBD1 (6 bases). There are 15 residues in the CDR3. Germline CDR1 reads SGHNT; CDR2 reads YYREEE (reference sequence). V shed 5 bases and J shed 9 bases, with 18 bases lying between them. CDR3 region: CASRRDGAGASPLHF. CDR3 nucleotides: TGTGCCAGCAGAAGAGATGGGGCAGGGGCTTCACCCCTCCACTTT.

The CDR3, as DNA: TGTGCCAGCAGCTTGGGGAGGGTAGGCGGAAAACTGTTTTTT. Amino acid sequence: CASSLGRVGGKLFF. The V and J genes are TRBV5-6 and TRBJ1-4, with no clear D. Trimming pared 0 bases from V and 10 bases from J, leaving 13 bases between. The germline gives CDR1 SGHDT, CDR2 YYEEEE. CDR3 length equals 14 residues.

This clone was observed once. The chain couples TRBV6-5 to TRBJ2-2, with TRBD1 identical over 12 bases. V trimming: 4 bases; J trimming: 7 bases; junction bases outside the gene matches: 1. Germline CDR1 and CDR2: MNHEY and SVGAGI. The CDR3 runs to 14 residues. CDR3 protein: CASSWDRGRGELFF. Written as DNA, the CDR3 is TGTGCCAGCAGTTGGGACAGGGGGCGCGGGGAGCTGTTTTTT.

J is TRBJ1-1 and V is TRBV9; 7 bases map to TRBD1. Germline values: CDR1 SGDLS, CDR2 YYNGEE. Trimming cost V 7 bases and J 3 bases; bases outside gene matches: 6. The CDR3 spans 13 residues. The CDR3 reads CASSLTGDTEAFF. The CDR3 DNA follows: TGTGCCAGCTCCCTTACAGGGGACACTGAAGCTTTCTTT.

This rearrangement joins TRBV6-6 to TRBJ1-2, with D unresolved. This CDR3 is built from 15 residues. V was clipped by 4 bases and J by 5 bases, with 17 bases between them. CDR1 MNHNY and CDR2 SVGAGI come from the germline V gene (reference sequence). The CDR3 region is CASSSYSLPLYGYTF. The CDR3 DNA reads TGTGCCAGCAGTTCCTACAGCTTACCTCTTTATGGCTACACCTTC.

The V gene is TRBV5-4, the J gene TRBJ1-1; no clear D gene. The CDR3 totals 15 residues. In germline, CDR1 is SGHNT, CDR2 YYREEE (reference sequence). Trimming took 0 bases from V and 1 from J, leaving 10 bases between them. This CDR3 is CASSLAGSRNTEAFF. In DNA form, the CDR3 reads TGTGCCAGCAGCTTGGCTGGCTCCCGGAACACTGAAGCTTTCTTT.

CDR3 residues: CASSESTGSYNEQFF. In DNA form, the CDR3 reads TGTGCCAGCAGTGAATCGACAGGGTCCTACAATGAGCAGTTCTTC. The J gene is TRBJ2-1, the V gene TRBV6-4; 7 bases line up with TRBD1. V was clipped by 3 bases and J by 1 base; unmatched bases: 3. The V gene's germline CDR1 is MRHNA and CDR2 SNTAGT. This CDR3 has 15 amino acids.

The chain has TRBV18 and TRBJ2-1, with 7 nucleotides matching TRBD2. Germline loops: CDR1 KGHSH, CDR2 LQKENI. The trim removed 2 bases at V and 8 bases at J, leaving 6 bases unmatched. The CDR3 is made up of 14 amino acids. CDR3 protein: CASSPGGGLDEQFF. The CDR3 coding sequence is TGTGCCAGCTCACCAGGGGGGGGATTGGATGAGCAGTTCTTC.

The chain recombines TRBV6-2 or TRBV6-3 with TRBJ1-6; D remains ambiguous. The length of the CDR3 is 13 residues. V lost 2 bases to trimming and J lost 7 bases, with 6 bases between them. The germline CDR1 and CDR2 sequences are MNHEY and SVGEGT. The CDR3, as DNA: TGTGCCAGCAGTTACGCGGGGAATTCACCCCTCCACTTT. Encoded protein: CASSYAGNSPLHF.

The rearrangement uses TRBV28 and TRBJ1-5; 9 bases line up with TRBD1. This CDR3 has 14 residues. Trimming at V came to 7 bases and at J to 2 bases, leaving 3 bases not matched to a gene. Germline V lookup: CDR1 MDHEN, CDR2 SYDVKM. CDR3: CASNRGPGNQPQHF. The CDR3 DNA reads as TGTGCCAGCAACAGGGGGCCGGGCAATCAGCCCCAGCATTTT.

This clone was seen a single time. The rearrangement uses TRBV24-1 and TRBJ2-3; 8 nucleotides align to TRBD1. After removal of 2 bases from V and 5 bases from J, the junction contained 5 bases not matched to a gene. There are 15 residues in the CDR3. The germline V gene encodes CDR1 KGHDR and CDR2 SFDVKD. CDR3: CATSDSGQGGDTQYF. DNA of the CDR3: TGTGCCACCAGTGATTCTGGACAGGGTGGAGATACGCAGTATTTT.

The chain uses TRBV6-5 and TRBJ2-5; 9 bases map to TRBD2. Germline V gene sequence: CDR1 MNHEY, CDR2 SVGAGI. The V segment lost 8 bases and the J segment 3 bases; nucleotides outside the gene matches: 7. The CDR3 sequence is 14 residues long. This CDR3 is CASDNAGGEETQYF. CDR3 DNA sequence: TGTGCCAGCGATAATGCGGGGGGGGAAGAGACCCAGTACTTC.

The chain joins TRBV7-8 to TRBJ1-2, with TRBD1 identical over 9 bases. The V gene end was trimmed by 5 bases and the J gene end by 7 bases; junction bases not matched to a gene: 8. CDR3 length: 14 residues. Germline V gene lookup returns CDR1 SGHVS and CDR2 FQNEAQ. The CDR3 spells CASSNGQGPFGYTF. In DNA form, the CDR3 reads TGTGCCAGCAGCAACGGACAGGGGCCCTTTGGCTACACCTTC.

The chain couples TRBV7-2 to TRBJ2-7; maybe TRBD2 (6 bases). This CDR3 is built from 15 residues. Germline CDR1 and CDR2: SGHTA and FQGNSA. V lost 3 bases and J 2 bases, leaving 14 bases between the germline ends. The CDR3 is CASSFSRGPAYEQYF. The CDR3 DNA is TGTGCCAGCAGCTTTTCGCGGGGACCCGCCTACGAGCAGTACTTC.

The chain has TRBV11-2 and TRBJ1-2; TRBD1 agrees at 7 bases. CDR3 length equals 14 residues. CDR1 is SGHAT, CDR2 FQNNGV, per germline. Trimming removed 2 bases from V and 6 bases from J; junction bases left unmatched: 6. In DNA, the CDR3 is TGTGCCAGCAGCTTACAAGCACAGGGGAATGGCTACACCTTC. Translation gives CASSLQAQGNGYTF.

The chain links TRBV4-3 to TRBJ2-7; a possible D gene is TRBD1 (6 bases). The CDR3 length is 13 residues. V lost 0 bases, J lost 7 bases, and 10 bases lay in between. CDR1 and CDR2 (germline): LGHNA, YSLEER. This chain's CDR3 is CASSQDPGQEQYF. CDR3 DNA sequence: TGCGCCAGCAGCCAAGATCCAGGACAGGAGCAGTACTTC.

The chain employs TRBV6-5 and TRBJ2-7, with 8 nucleotides matching TRBD1. CDR3 size: 16 residues. Germline assignment: CDR1 MNHEY and CDR2 SVGAGI. Trimming took 0 bases from V and 1 from J; bases not matched to a gene: 5. CDR3 sequence: CASSYSWTGSSYEQYF. For the CDR3, the DNA is TGTGCCAGCAGTTACTCGTGGACAGGGTCATCCTACGAGCAGTACTTC.